Listed below are T cell receptor beta chains from one sample, sequenced in a study of cytomegalovirus exposure and HLA in healthy donors. Clones were read by immunoSEQ multiplex PCR, and TCRdb kept only the in-frame ones, dropping some. The table records about 200,000 clones, around 83% of them present only once. Sequences were obtained from PBMCs. Every receptor here comes from a woman in her 40s in good health and CMV-seronegative. Both conserved end residues are part of each CDR3. The order of the fields is V gene, clone size, D gene, J gene, CDR3 protein, CDR3 DNA. A D gene is named only where the DNA matches it firmly. Clone size is shown for a subset of rows, as once, few, many or a class of expanded clone.

v_gene: TRBV6-6; abundance: NA; d_gene: NA; j_gene: TRBJ2-7; CDR3aa: CASSLKDSDDEQYF; CDR3nt: TGTGCCAGCAGTCTCAAGGACAGCGATGACGAGCAGTACTTC
v_gene: TRBV7-8; abundance: NA; d_gene: TRBD1; j_gene: TRBJ1-5; CDR3aa: CASSRRDRGLNQPQHF; CDR3nt: TGTGCCAGCAGCCGCCGGGACAGGGGTCTCAATCAGCCCCAGCATTTT
v_gene: TRBV7-9; abundance: NA; d_gene: TRBD2; j_gene: TRBJ2-1; CDR3aa: CASSLGLADNEQFF; CDR3nt: TGTGCCAGCAGCTTAGGACTAGCGGACAATGAGCAGTTCTTC
v_gene: TRBV4-2; abundance: NA; d_gene: TRBD1; j_gene: TRBJ1-3; CDR3aa: CASSPQGTHSGNTIYF; CDR3nt: TGTGCCAGCAGCCCACAGGGGACCCACTCTGGAAACACCATATATTTT
v_gene: TRBV5-1; abundance: NA; d_gene: NA; j_gene: TRBJ2-1; CDR3aa: CASSQLGSHSNEQFF; CDR3nt: TGCGCCAGCAGCCAACTAGGATCGCATAGCAATGAGCAGTTCTTC
v_gene: TRBV12-5; abundance: NA; d_gene: TRBD2; j_gene: TRBJ2-1; CDR3aa: CASGYSSGRAWYNEQFF; CDR3nt: TGTGCTAGTGGTTACTCTAGCGGGAGGGCCTGGTACAATGAGCAGTTCTTC
v_gene: TRBV5-1; abundance: few; d_gene: NA; j_gene: TRBJ1-2; CDR3aa: CASSLGQNYGYTF; CDR3nt: TGCGCCAGCAGCTTGGGGCAGAACTATGGCTACACCTTC
v_gene: TRBV7-9; abundance: once; d_gene: TRBD1; j_gene: TRBJ1-1; CDR3aa: CASSLVSSGQGAEAFF; CDR3nt: TGTGCCAGCAGCTTAGTTTCGTCAGGACAGGGGGCTGAAGCTTTCTTT
v_gene: TRBV19; abundance: NA; d_gene: TRBD1; j_gene: TRBJ1-1; CDR3aa: CASSKWTGRGTEAFF; CDR3nt: TGTGCCAGTAGTAAATGGACAGGGAGAGGTACTGAAGCTTTCTTT
v_gene: TRBV19; abundance: NA; d_gene: NA; j_gene: TRBJ2-7; CDR3aa: CASSQNYEQYF; CDR3nt: TGTGCCAGTAGCCAGAACTACGAGCAGTACTTC
v_gene: TRBV18; abundance: NA; d_gene: TRBD2; j_gene: TRBJ2-1; CDR3aa: CASSPPLTSGNEQFF; CDR3nt: TGTGCCAGCTCACCACCGCTTACTAGCGGCAATGAGCAGTTCTTC
v_gene: TRBV28; abundance: once; d_gene: NA; j_gene: TRBJ1-5; CDR3aa: CASSLWTAPSNQPQHF; CDR3nt: TGTGCCAGCAGTCTCTGGACAGCTCCGAGCAATCAGCCCCAGCATTTT
v_gene: TRBV27; abundance: NA; d_gene: TRBD2; j_gene: TRBJ2-1; CDR3aa: CATTSGSSIEQFF; CDR3nt: TGTGCCACCACTAGCGGGAGTTCCATTGAGCAGTTCTTC
v_gene: TRBV19; abundance: NA; d_gene: NA; j_gene: TRBJ2-2; CDR3aa: CASSITERPRELFF; CDR3nt: TGTGCCAGTAGTATAACAGAGCGGCCGCGGGAGCTGTTTTTT
v_gene: TRBV4-2; abundance: NA; d_gene: NA; j_gene: TRBJ2-7; CDR3aa: CASSQGSSYEQYF; CDR3nt: TGTGCCAGCAGCCAAGGGTCGAGTTACGAGCAGTACTTC
v_gene: TRBV19; abundance: NA; d_gene: NA; j_gene: TRBJ1-2; CDR3aa: CASSPSRAVAYGYTF; CDR3nt: TGTGCCAGTAGCCCCTCCAGAGCAGTAGCCTATGGCTACACCTTC
v_gene: TRBV5-4; abundance: few; d_gene: TRBD2; j_gene: TRBJ2-5; CDR3aa: CASSLAGGETQYF; CDR3nt: TGTGCCAGCAGCTTGGCCGGGGGGGAGACCCAGTACTTC
v_gene: TRBV6-6; abundance: NA; d_gene: NA; j_gene: TRBJ1-1; CDR3aa: CASSYSYKLNTEAFF; CDR3nt: TGTGCCAGCAGTTACTCGTACAAGTTGAACACTGAAGCTTTCTTT
v_gene: TRBV19; abundance: NA; d_gene: NA; j_gene: TRBJ2-5; CDR3aa: CASSIAVYQETQYF; CDR3nt: TGTGCCAGTAGTATAGCGGTTTACCAAGAGACCCAGTACTTC
v_gene: TRBV9; abundance: NA; d_gene: TRBD2; j_gene: TRBJ2-7; CDR3aa: CASSASGLAGVDEQYF; CDR3nt: TGTGCCAGCAGCGCCAGCGGACTAGCGGGAGTAGACGAGCAGTACTTC
v_gene: TRBV28; abundance: NA; d_gene: NA; j_gene: TRBJ2-7; CDR3aa: CATLPSSSYEQYF; CDR3nt: TGTGCCACCCTTCCGTCGAGCTCCTACGAGCAGTACTTC
v_gene: TRBV7-2; abundance: NA; d_gene: NA; j_gene: TRBJ2-7; CDR3aa: CASSLSVRQAYEQYF; CDR3nt: TGTGCCAGCAGCTTATCAGTTCGACAGGCCTACGAGCAGTACTTC